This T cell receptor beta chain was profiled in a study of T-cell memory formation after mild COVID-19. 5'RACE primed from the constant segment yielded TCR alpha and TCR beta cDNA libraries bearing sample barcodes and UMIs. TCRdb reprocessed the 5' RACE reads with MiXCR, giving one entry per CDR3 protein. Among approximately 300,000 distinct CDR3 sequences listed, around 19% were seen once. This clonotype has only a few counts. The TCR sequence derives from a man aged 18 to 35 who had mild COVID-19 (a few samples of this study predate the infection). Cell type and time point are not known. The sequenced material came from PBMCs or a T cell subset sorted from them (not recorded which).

This CDR3 reads CASSEAPQGANTEAFF. Written as DNA, the CDR3 is TGTGCCAGCAGTGAAGCGCCACAGGGGGCAAACACTGAAGCTTTCTTT. This chain connects TRBV6-1 to TRBJ1-1, with 9 nucleotides matching TRBD1. V was pared by 0 bases and J by 2 bases, with 4 bases of the junction left unmatched. The germline V gene encodes CDR1 MNHNS and CDR2 SASEGT. CDR3 length equals 16 residues.